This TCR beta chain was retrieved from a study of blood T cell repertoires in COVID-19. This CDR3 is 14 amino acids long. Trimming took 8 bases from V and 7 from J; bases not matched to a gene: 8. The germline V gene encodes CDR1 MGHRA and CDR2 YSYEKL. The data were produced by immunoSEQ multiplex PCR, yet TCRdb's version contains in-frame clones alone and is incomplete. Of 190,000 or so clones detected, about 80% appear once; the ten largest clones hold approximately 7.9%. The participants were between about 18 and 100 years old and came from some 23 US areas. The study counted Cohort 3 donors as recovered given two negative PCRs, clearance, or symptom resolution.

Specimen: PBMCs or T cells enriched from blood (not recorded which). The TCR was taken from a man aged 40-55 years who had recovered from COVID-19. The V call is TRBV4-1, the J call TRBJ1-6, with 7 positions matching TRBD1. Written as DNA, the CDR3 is TGCGCCAGCGCGCAAGTGGGACAGAATTCACCCCTCCACTTT. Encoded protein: CASAQVGQNSPLHF.